This T cell receptor beta chain originates from a study of Ad26.COV2.S vaccination and SARS-CoV-2 variants. Study summary: Intramuscular Ad26.COV2.S at 5x10^10 or 1x10^11 viral particles.

Germline CDR1 and CDR2: LNHNV and YYDKDF (reference sequence). The CDR3 contains 16 residues. V lost 1 base, J lost 2 bases, and 12 bases lay in between. Generated by immunoSEQ multiplex PCR, the TCRdb table keeps only in-frame clones and is missing some. The sample contains 300,000 to 350,000 clones, roughly 88% of which appear only once. The treatment: 19 received Ad26.COV2.S at low or high dose, single or two shots; 5 received placebo; per-sample allocation not given. Specimen acquisition occurred on day 63 following the initial vaccine or placebo injection. The genes are TRBV15 and TRBJ2-1; no definite D call. The material sequenced was peripheral blood, taken in a trial of Ad26.COV2.S vaccine versus placebo. This receptor was identified in a person aged 18-60 years who received the Ad26.COV2.S COVID-19 vaccine or a placebo. The CDR3 is CATSRAPSGTYNEQFF. The CDR3 DNA sequence: TGTGCCACCAGCAGAGCCCCTTCCGGAACCTACAATGAGCAGTTCTTC. Looking up the rest from reference TRBV15 and TRBJ2-1 gives the full variable domain: DAMVIQNPRYQVTQFGKPVTLSCSQTLNHNVMYWYQQKSSQAPKLLFHYYDKDFNNEADTPDNFQSRRPNTSFCFLDIRSPGLGDTAMYLCATSRAPSGTYNEQFFGPGTRLTVL.